Detailed here is one T cell receptor (beta chain). No antigen is known for it. The ends lost 7 bases at V and 3 bases at J; junction bases unmatched: 4. This CDR3 is 15 amino acids long. In germline, CDR1 is LNHDA, CDR2 SQIVND (reference sequence). The entry originates in a study of cytomegalovirus exposure and HLA in healthy donors. Background on the study: Previous work identified roughly 120 million unique TCR beta sequences from roughly 170 million T cells. Roughly 80 million unique TCRs from HLA-typed donors made up an early data release. Study-wide points: In a later analysis, V- and J-gene trimming of beta chains associated with a DCLRE1C missense variant, replicated independently. Equally common other TCR beta chains were less clonally expanded than HLA-associated ones, a later analysis found.

The PCR made use of 60 Vbeta and 13 Jbeta primers. Sequenced by immunoSEQ multiplex PCR; TCRdb stores in-frame clones only, minus some. This sample carries about 160,000 clones, 80% to 90% of them seen once, and the ten largest clones take more than 2%. Sequencing input: PBMCs. This receptor was obtained from a young man in good health and CMV-seropositive. The gene calls are TRBV19 and TRBJ1-5; 12 bases match TRBD1. The CDR3 DNA reads as TGTGCCAGTATCGGGACAGGGGGCAACAATCAGCCCCAGCATTTT. As protein: CASIGTGGNNQPQHF.